This TCR beta chain appears in the sequencing data of a study of T cells in Graves' hyperthyroidism and ophthalmopathy (dated by TCRdb to 2018 to 2020). Turning to the overall study: Peripheral blood was sampled at the time of initial diagnosis, prior to any treatment. TCR V-J signatures able to tell the groups apart were searched for in a discovery cohort of some 100 patients, of whom 43 had Graves' ophthalmopathy and roughly 57 had stable Graves' hyperthyroidism. Thyroid tissue and blood T-cell repertoires from several Graves' hyperthyroidism patients were also compared in the study. Prospective prediction of ophthalmopathy was tested in an independent validation cohort consisting of fewer than 20 hyperthyroidism patients and about 17 patients who later progressed to ophthalmopathy. The paper describes TCR Vbeta CDR3 sequencing of roughly 130 peripheral blood samples, made up of under 50 ophthalmopathy patients, 70 to 80 hyperthyroidism patients and roughly 17 progressor patients. After sampling, hyperthyroidism patients received methimazole starting at 30 mg daily, and ophthalmopathy patients received high-dose intravenous methylprednisolone. The roughly 100 discovery patients were randomly split 7:3 into training and test sets. What the study reported, not specific to this receptor: No statistical method was used to set the sample size in advance, and investigators knew the group allocation. In validation, progression to ophthalmopathy was predicted by the model with around 71% sensitivity and under 85% specificity, a median of 6.5 months before onset. A 13 V-J signature model separated ophthalmopathy from stable hyperthyroidism, with 87.88% sensitivity and 81% to 82% specificity in cross-validation and 80%/75% in testing. Most expanded thyroid clonotypes (frequency above 0.001) were also found in blood, which suggests that blood repertoires may mirror thyroid immune responses.

The TCR beta CDR3 regions were amplified from RNA transcripts. For the first round of RT-PCR on the TCR CDR3, the HTBI primer set was used together with the Qiagen OneStep RT-PCR kit. Libraries were constructed in a second round of multiplex PCR, after which size selection and purification were performed. Libraries were sequenced paired-end with 100 bp reads on an Illumina HiSeq2000. As for how the authors treated the data: SOAPnuke was used to process the raw data, throwing out any read that contained adapters or uncalled bases, had a mean Phred below 15, or lacked an exact constant-primer or identifier match. COPE v1.2.5 was used to merge the high-quality paired reads, and each unique nucleotide sequence was defined as a clonotype. Clonotypes were aligned to IMGT TRBV, TRBD and TRBJ reference segments using MiTCR v1.1. The analysis included only V-J combinations with a frequency above 0.0001, which together covered around 99% of the repertoires. A TCS score was defined as the ratio between F50 (clonal expansion) and ExV (chaos), using BLOSUM62-based TCRdist between CDR3 peptides within each V-J. Welch's t-statistics and random forest reduced approximately 520 V-J features to fewer than 15, which were used in a naive Bayes classifier (R e1071). Clones were called with MiXCR by TCRdb after fastp trimmed the public reads at Q25, and only in-frame beta chains were retained. One record per CDR3 amino acid sequence lists the most common genes and DNA. V and J calls and clone size were set by TCRdb, not the authors. A total of 300,000 to 400,000 distinct CDR3 sequences appear in this sample, roughly 14% of them only once. The top ten constitute roughly 24% of the sample.

As to this clonotype: No cognate antigen has been identified for it. It has no much larger one-base neighbor in the sample; base qualities were not kept.

The V end loses 4 bases and the J end loses 8 bases, and a stretch of 15 bases separates them. The germline V gene yields KGHSY for CDR1 and FQNENV for CDR2. Inclusive of the bounding cysteine and phenylalanine, the CDR3 is 14 residues long. This entry keeps only the CDR3 DNA: 42 bases, framed from base 1. Graves' hyperthyroidism was defined as stable when no progression to ophthalmopathy occurred over 18 months of follow-up. Hyperthyroidism patients were newly diagnosed, with disease duration under 2 months, and aged 18 to 65 years. Patients with uncontrolled infections, other autoimmune diseases, pregnancy or lactation were excluded. Diagnoses were established on the basis of clinical symptoms, serum thyroxine and TRAb, thyroid ultrasound, and orbital computed tomography. PBMCs were separated from under 12 ml of fresh peripheral blood using Ficoll-Paque density gradient centrifugation. Total RNA was extracted using Trizol reagent, and RNA quality was assessed on an Agilent 2100 Bioanalyzer.

The TCR comes from a woman under 40 with Graves' hyperthyroidism. This receptor chain uses TRBV16 and TRBJ1-5; there is no confident call for the D gene. Sequencing was done on a sample of blood. CDR3 reads: CASSPVRGTEPQHF. The DNA sequence is as follows: TGTGCCAGCAGCCCCGTAAGAGGAACGGAGCCCCAGCATTTT.